This passage covers 10 T cell receptor beta chains from one sample sequenced in a study of T-cell reconstitution after alpha-beta-depleted transplantation in children. A library of TCRbeta sequences, prepared with unique molecular identifiers, was generated. Via MiXCR, TCRdb re-called the PCR reads, giving one row per CDR3 protein. This sample yields about 400,000 distinct CDR3 sequences, of which under 20% are seen a single time; approximately 28% belongs to the top ten. Sample: PBMCs, mostly from graft donor cells, taken 360 days after TCRalphabeta/CD19-depleted stem cell transplant. The origin of the receptors is a boy under three years old who had a stem cell transplant for Wiskott-Aldrich syndrome, so the T cells may come from the graft donor.

This clonotype was counted between two and nine times. The chain couples TRBV12-3 or TRBV12-4 to TRBJ2-7, with TRBD2 as a possible D gene (5 bases). V lost 6 bases to trimming and J lost 2 bases, with 11 bases between them. The CDR3 sequence is 13 residues long. As DNA, the CDR3 is TGTGCCAGCAGAAGCGGAGAAACCTACGAGCAGTACTTC. This sequence encodes CASRSGETYEQYF.

CDR3 loop: CASSPRSFQETQYF. The CDR3 nucleotides read TGCGCCAGCAGTCCGCGCTCCTTTCAAGAGACCCAGTACTTC. The chain links TRBV5-1 to TRBJ2-5; D gene ambiguous. The CDR3 runs 14 residues. V gave up 5 bases and J gave up 2 bases, with 13 bases separating them. Germline V gene sequence: CDR1 SGHRS, CDR2 YFSETQ.

This chain connects TRBV7-6 to TRBJ2-3, with TRBD1 as a possible D gene (5 bases). Germline V gene lookup returns CDR1 SGHVS and CDR2 FNYEAQ. The ends were cut back, 5 bases at V and 9 bases at J, with 15 bases in the middle. The CDR3 length is 13 residues. Written as DNA, the CDR3 is TGTGCCAGCAGCCCCAATAGGGGAAGAACGCAGTATTTT. Protein product: CASSPNRGRTQYF. The full variable domain, in which reference TRBV7-6 and TRBJ2-3 provide the parts outside the CDR3, is GAGVSQSPRYKVTKRGQDVALRCDPISGHVSLYWYRQALGQGPEFLTYFNYEAQQDKSGLPNDRFSAERPEGSISTLTIQRTEQRDSAMYRCASSPNRGRTQYFGPGTRLTVL.

Only a few counts were recorded for this clonotype. The chain joins TRBV20-1 to TRBJ2-1, with no clear D. Germline loops: CDR1 DFQATT, CDR2 SNEGSKA (reference sequence). The CDR3 is 18 amino acids. V lost 2 bases and J lost 0, with 20 bases in between. CDR3 DNA: TGCAGTGCTAGATTGGAGCAGAAGTCTCCCGGCTCCTACAATGAGCAGTTCTTC. The encoded protein is CSARLEQKSPGSYNEQFF.

In DNA form, the CDR3 reads TGTGCCAGCAGCCCGTCGACTAGAAATACGCAGTATTTT. Translation: CASSPSTRNTQYF. The chain is built from TRBV11-3 and TRBJ2-3, with D maybe TRBD2 (6 bases). The germline gives CDR1 SGHNT, CDR2 YENEEA. V was cut by 5 bases and J by 7 bases, with 13 bases left in between. The CDR3 covers 13 residues.

The chain has TRBV4-1 and TRBJ2-7; TRBD2 aligns across 11 bases. V was clipped by 1 base and J by 2 bases; unmatched bases: 4. Looked up from germline, CDR1 is MGHRA and CDR2 is YSYEKL. This CDR3 spans 16 amino acids. The CDR3 region has the DNA TGCGCCAGCAGCCAAGCTAGCGGGGGGCTCACCTACGAGCAGTACTTC. The encoded protein is CASSQASGGLTYEQYF.

Only a few counts were recorded for this clonotype. The chain combines TRBV24-1 with TRBJ2-1; D gene ambiguous. The CDR3 has 13 residues. Trimming cost V 3 bases and J 3 bases, with 5 bases left between them. The germline CDR1 and CDR2 sequences are KGHDR and SFDVKD. The CDR3 sequence is CATSDRLYNEQFF. DNA for the CDR3: TGTGCCACCAGTGATCGGCTCTACAATGAGCAGTTCTTC.

The V and J genes are TRBV3-1 and TRBJ2-7; 8 bases agree with TRBD2. Germline CDR1 and CDR2: LGHDT and YNNKEL (reference sequence). CDR3 length equals 16 residues. Germline trimming cut 0 bases from V and 4 bases from J; bases unmatched to any gene: 8. DNA of the CDR3: TGTGCCAGCAGCCAAGATCTTATAGCGGGGAGATACGAGCAGTACTTC. It translates to CASSQDLIAGRYEQYF.

The chain couples TRBV21-1 to TRBJ2-7; TRBD1 was called by the table and not checked on the DNA. TRBV21-1 is a listed pseudogene. The CDR3 has 12 amino acids. CDR3 nucleotide sequence: TGTGCCAGCAACCGACAGGAGTACGAGCAGTACTTC. This codes for CASNRQEYEQYF.

This clonotype appeared many times. J is TRBJ1-1 and V is TRBV7-9; TRBD1 might be the D (6 bases). Germline CDR1 and CDR2: SEHNR and FQNEAQ (reference sequence). The ends were cut back, 5 bases at V and 1 base at J, with 17 bases in the middle. This CDR3 comprises 16 residues. CDR3 nucleotide sequence: TGTGCCAGCAGCCTAACGATGGGGGCAGGGAACACTGAAGCTTTCTTT. This sequence encodes CASSLTMGAGNTEAFF.